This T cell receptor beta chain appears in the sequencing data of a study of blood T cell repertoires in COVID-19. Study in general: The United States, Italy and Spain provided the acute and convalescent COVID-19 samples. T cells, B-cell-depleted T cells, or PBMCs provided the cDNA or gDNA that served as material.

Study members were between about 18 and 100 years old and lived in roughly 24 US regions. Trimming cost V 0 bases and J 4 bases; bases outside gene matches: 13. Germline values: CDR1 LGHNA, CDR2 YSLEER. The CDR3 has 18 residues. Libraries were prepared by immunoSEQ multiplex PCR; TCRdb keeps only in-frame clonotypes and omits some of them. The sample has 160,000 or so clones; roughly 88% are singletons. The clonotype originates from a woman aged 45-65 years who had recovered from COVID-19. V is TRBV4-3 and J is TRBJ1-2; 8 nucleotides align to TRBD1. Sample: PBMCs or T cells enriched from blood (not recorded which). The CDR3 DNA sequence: TGCGCCAGCAGCCAAGAGTTTAGGCAGGGGGCGACCGGCTATGGCTACACCTTC. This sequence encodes CASSQEFRQGATGYGYTF.